The clone carrying this T cell receptor (beta chain) was counted once. These data are taken from a study of blood T cell repertoires in COVID-19. Whole-study context: Sites in the United States, Italy and Spain provided acute and convalescent COVID-19 samples.

Per germline, CDR1 LGHDT and CDR2 YNNKEL (reference sequence). CDR3 length: 14 amino acids. V dropped 8 bases and J dropped 2; count of bases not matched to a gene: 8. The data were produced by immunoSEQ multiplex PCR, yet TCRdb's version contains in-frame clones alone and is incomplete. The sample consists of roughly 120,000 clones, approximately 80% of them appearing once. The chain recombines TRBV3-1 (or the pseudogene TRBV3-2) with TRBJ2-7; 8 nucleotides match TRBD2. The receptor's source is a woman aged 70-85 years with acute or convalescent COVID-19. The sample consisted of peripheral blood. Here the CDR3 DNA reads TGTGCCAGCCGAGGGGCGGGGGGTCCCTACGAGCAGTACTTC. It specifies CASRGAGGPYEQYF.